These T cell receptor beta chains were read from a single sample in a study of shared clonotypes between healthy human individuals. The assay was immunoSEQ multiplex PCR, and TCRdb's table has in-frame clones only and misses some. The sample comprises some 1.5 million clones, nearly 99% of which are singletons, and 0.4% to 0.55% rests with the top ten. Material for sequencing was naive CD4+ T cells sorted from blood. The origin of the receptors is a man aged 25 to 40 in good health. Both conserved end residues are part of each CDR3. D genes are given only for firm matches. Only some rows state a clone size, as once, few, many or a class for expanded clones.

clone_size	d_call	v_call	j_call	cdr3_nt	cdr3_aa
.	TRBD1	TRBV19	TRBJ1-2	TGTGCCAGTAGCAGGGGACAGAACTATGGCTACACCTTC	CASSRGQNYGYTF
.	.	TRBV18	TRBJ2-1	TGTGCCAGCTCACCAAACCAAGTGGTCAATGAGCAGTTCTTC	CASSPNQVVNEQFF
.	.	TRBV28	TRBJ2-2	TGTGCCAGCAGCCGATACGTGGCTAACACCGGGGAGCTGTTTTTT	CASSRYVANTGELFF
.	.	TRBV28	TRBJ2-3	TGTGCCAGCAGTTTCGGACAGAGGCCTAGCACAGATACGCAGTATTTT	CASSFGQRPSTDTQYF
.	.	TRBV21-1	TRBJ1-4	TGTGCCAGCAGCATACCGGGACAGGGAGGAGAAAAACTGTTTTTT	CASSIPGQGGEKLFF
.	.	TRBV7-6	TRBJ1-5	TGTGCCAGCAGCTTACCGGGGGCGCGGCAGCCCCAGCATTTT	CASSLPGARQPQHF
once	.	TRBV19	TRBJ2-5	TGTGCCAGTAGTATGTCGGGGTTTTCAGAGACCCAGTACTTC	CASSMSGFSETQYF
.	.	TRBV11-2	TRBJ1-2	TGTGCCAGCAGCTTAGGGCAGGACTATGGCTACACCTTC	CASSLGQDYGYTF
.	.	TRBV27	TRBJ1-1	TGTGCCAGCAGCTCCGTTTGGGGAACAGCGGGGGGCACTGAAGCTTTCTTT	CASSSVWGTAGGTEAFF
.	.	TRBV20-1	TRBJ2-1	TGCAGTGCTAGATTAGTCAATGAGCAGTTCTTC	CSARLVNEQFF
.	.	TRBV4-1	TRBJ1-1	TGCGCCAGCAGCCAAGTTGCAGGGCGCACTGAAGCTTTCTTT	CASSQVAGRTEAFF
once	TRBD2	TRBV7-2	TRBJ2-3	TGTGCCAGCAGCTTAGCGCTGGCGGGAGGGCCTGATACGCAGTATTTT	CASSLALAGGPDTQYF
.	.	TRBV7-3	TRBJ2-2	TGTGCCAGCAGCTCACACCTTGCTCCCGTGGCGAACACCGGGGAGCTGTTTTTT	CASSSHLAPVANTGELFF
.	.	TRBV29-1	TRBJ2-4	TGCAGCGTCGCTTATAACGTGGGGGCCAAAAACATTCAGTACTTC	CSVAYNVGAKNIQYF
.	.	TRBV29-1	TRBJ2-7	TGCAGCGTTGCCACAGGGTACACCTACGAGCAGTACTTC	CSVATGYTYEQYF
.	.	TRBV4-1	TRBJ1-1	TGCGCCAGCAGCCAAGACATAACTGAAGCTTTCTTT	CASSQDITEAFF
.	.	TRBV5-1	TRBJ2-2	TGCGCCAGCAGCTTGGCTGACACCGGGGAGCTGTTTTTT	CASSLADTGELFF
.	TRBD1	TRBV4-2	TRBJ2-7	TGTGCCAGCAGCGAAGTTGCAGGGGGTCTCAACGAGCAGTACTTC	CASSEVAGGLNEQYF
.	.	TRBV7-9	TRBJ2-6	TGTGCCAGCAGCTTAAGGGGTAGTAGTGGGGCCAACGTCCTGACTTTC	CASSLRGSSGANVLTF
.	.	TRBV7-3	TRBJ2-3	TGTGCCAGCAGCTTAACCCGACAGGCTGATACGCAGTATTTT	CASSLTRQADTQYF
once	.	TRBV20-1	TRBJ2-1	TGCAGTGCTACCCAGTACAATGAGCAGTTCTTC	CSATQYNEQFF
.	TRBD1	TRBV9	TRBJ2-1	TGTGCCAGCAGCATCTCGGACAGGTCCTACAATGAGCAGTTCTTC	CASSISDRSYNEQFF
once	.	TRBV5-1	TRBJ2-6	TGCGCCAGCAGCTTGAGGCGTTCCTCTGGGGCCAACGTCCTGACTTTC	CASSLRRSSGANVLTF
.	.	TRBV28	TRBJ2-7	TGTGCCAGCAGTTACCGGGACGGAACCTCCTACGAGCAGTACTTC	CASSYRDGTSYEQYF
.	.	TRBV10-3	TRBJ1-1	TGTGCCATCAGTGAGTCTTCGGGGGGCACTGAAGCTTTCTTT	CAISESSGGTEAFF
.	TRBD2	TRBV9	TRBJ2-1	TGTGCCAGCAGGGCTAGCGGGGAATACAATGAGCAGTTCTTC	CASRASGEYNEQFF
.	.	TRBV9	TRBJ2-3	TGTGCCAGCAGCGAGGGGGGAGTGGCAGATACGCAGTATTTT	CASSEGGVADTQYF
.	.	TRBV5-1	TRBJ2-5	TGCGCCAGCAGCTTGCGGCAGGGGCAAGAGACCCAGTACTTC	CASSLRQGQETQYF
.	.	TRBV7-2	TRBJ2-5	TGTGCCAGCAGCCGTGACGCGGGTCGGCAAGAGACCCAGTACTTC	CASSRDAGRQETQYF
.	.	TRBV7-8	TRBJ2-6	TGTGCCAGCAGCCCCCTGCGAGATGGGGCCAACGTCCTGACTTTC	CASSPLRDGANVLTF
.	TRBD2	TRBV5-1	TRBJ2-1	TGCGCCAGCAGCCGAGAGGCGCAGACTAGCTACCATGAGCAGTTCTTC	CASSREAQTSYHEQFF
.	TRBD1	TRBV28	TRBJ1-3	TGTGCCAGCAGTTTGACAGGGATCTCTGGAAACACCATATATTTT	CASSLTGISGNTIYF
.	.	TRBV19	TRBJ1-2	TGTGCCAGTAGGAGGGACGGAAGTGGGGGCTACACCTTC	CASRRDGSGGYTF
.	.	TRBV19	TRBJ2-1	TGTGCCAGTAGTATGGGAGAGGAAGATGAGCAGTTCTTC	CASSMGEEDEQFF
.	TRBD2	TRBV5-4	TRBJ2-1	TGTGCCAGCAGCGCCCCGGGACTAGCGGACAATGAGCAGTTCTTC	CASSAPGLADNEQFF
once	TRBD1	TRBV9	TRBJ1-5	TGTGCCAGCAGCGGGGTAGGGGGCCTCGATCAGCCCCAGCATTTT	CASSGVGGLDQPQHF
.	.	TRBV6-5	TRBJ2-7	TGTGCCAGCAGTTACTCCGGGGGTAGAGATTACGAGCAGTACTTC	CASSYSGGRDYEQYF
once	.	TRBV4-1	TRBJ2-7	TGCGCCAGCAGCCAAGATAGGCAGCTAGTCTACGAGCAGTACTTC	CASSQDRQLVYEQYF